This is a list of T cell receptor beta chains from one sample in a study of technical replicates of blood from a handful of donors. The data were produced by immunoSEQ multiplex PCR, yet TCRdb's version contains in-frame clones alone and is incomplete. The sample has 12,000 or so clones, roughly nine tenths seen once. Source material: PBMCs. These receptors were collected from a human donor in good health. Both conserved end residues are part of each CDR3. A D gene is named only where the DNA matches it firmly. Clone size is not always given. Where it is, it says once, few, many or a class for expanded clones.

clone size: -
V gene: TRBV23-1
D gene: TRBD1
J gene: TRBJ1-3
CDR3 protein: CASSQFRRAEQGPSGNTIYF
CDR3 DNA: TGCGCCAGCAGTCAATTTAGGAGAGCTGAACAGGGGCCATCGGGAAACACCATATATTTT

clone size: large
V gene: TRBV6-1
D gene: TRBD2
J gene: TRBJ2-3
CDR3 protein: CASSDEAGGGTDTQYF
CDR3 DNA: TGTGCCAGCAGTGATGAAGCGGGAGGGGGCACAGATACGCAGTATTTT

clone size: -
V gene: TRBV27
D gene: TRBD2
J gene: TRBJ2-1
CDR3 protein: CASTGGAGGENEQFF
CDR3 DNA: TGTGCCAGTACAGGCGGGGCGGGAGGGGAAAATGAGCAGTTCTTC

clone size: -
V gene: TRBV30
D gene: TRBD1
J gene: TRBJ2-4
CDR3 protein: CAWSVGGPYAKNIQYF
CDR3 DNA: TGTGCCTGGAGTGTAGGGGGCCCCTATGCCAAAAACATTCAGTACTTC

clone size: -
V gene: TRBV5-4
D gene: TRBD2
J gene: TRBJ2-1
CDR3 protein: CASSPAGYNEQFF
CDR3 DNA: TGTGCCAGCAGCCCAGCGGGGTACAATGAGCAGTTCTTC

clone size: -
V gene: TRBV6-5
D gene: -
J gene: TRBJ2-6
CDR3 protein: CASSPPAVPNVLTF
CDR3 DNA: TGTGCCAGCAGTCCCCCGGCGGTGCCCAACGTCCTGACTTTC

clone size: -
V gene: TRBV28
D gene: TRBD1
J gene: TRBJ2-1
CDR3 protein: CASSFLTWDRAHEQFF
CDR3 DNA: TGTGCCAGCAGTTTTTTAACATGGGACAGGGCCCATGAGCAGTTCTTC

clone size: -
V gene: TRBV11-1
D gene: -
J gene: TRBJ2-7
CDR3 protein: CASSLGQSIYEQYF
CDR3 DNA: TGTGCCAGCAGCTTAGGGCAATCAATCTACGAGCAGTACTTC

clone size: -
V gene: TRBV5-1
D gene: TRBD1
J gene: TRBJ1-1
CDR3 protein: CASSLAPGGLTEAFF
CDR3 DNA: TGCGCCAGCAGCTTGGCACCAGGGGGACTCACTGAAGCTTTCTTT

clone size: -
V gene: TRBV5-1
D gene: -
J gene: TRBJ2-5
CDR3 protein: CASSPGHAQETQYF
CDR3 DNA: TGCGCCAGCAGCCCAGGCCACGCACAAGAGACCCAGTACTTC

clone size: -
V gene: TRBV7-9
D gene: -
J gene: TRBJ1-1
CDR3 protein: CASSSGDQPRF
CDR3 DNA: TGTGCCAGCAGCTCGGGGGACCAACCAAGGTTT

clone size: -
V gene: TRBV7-2
D gene: -
J gene: TRBJ2-2
CDR3 protein: CASSLRSAGELFF
CDR3 DNA: TGTGCCAGCAGCTTACGGAGTGCCGGGGAGCTGTTTTTT

clone size: -
V gene: TRBV25-1
D gene: -
J gene: TRBJ2-5
CDR3 protein: CASSEFPVETQYF
CDR3 DNA: TGTGCCAGCAGTGAATTCCCGGTGGAGACCCAGTACTTC

clone size: -
V gene: TRBV5-1
D gene: -
J gene: TRBJ2-2
CDR3 protein: CASLLTDTGELFF
CDR3 DNA: TGCGCCAGCCTACTTACCGACACCGGGGAGCTGTTTTTT

clone size: -
V gene: TRBV19
D gene: TRBD2
J gene: TRBJ2-3
CDR3 protein: CASSSRLASTDTQYF
CDR3 DNA: TGTGCCAGTAGTTCGCGACTAGCGAGCACAGATACGCAGTATTTT

clone size: -
V gene: TRBV6-5
D gene: TRBD2
J gene: TRBJ2-1
CDR3 protein: CASTLGLAGHNEQFF
CDR3 DNA: TGTGCCAGCACCCTAGGACTAGCGGGGCACAATGAGCAGTTCTTC

clone size: -
V gene: TRBV6-1
D gene: TRBD2
J gene: TRBJ2-1
CDR3 protein: CASSGTSHNEQFF
CDR3 DNA: TGTGCCTCAAGCGGGACTAGCCACAATGAGCAGTTCTTC

clone size: -
V gene: TRBV6-1
D gene: TRBD1
J gene: TRBJ2-4
CDR3 protein: CASSEALQLLGQGSNIQYF
CDR3 DNA: TGTGCCAGCAGTGAAGCGCTTCAGTTGTTGGGACAGGGCTCAAACATTCAGTACTTC

clone size: -
V gene: TRBV4-2
D gene: TRBD1
J gene: TRBJ1-5
CDR3 protein: CASSPTGGMSNQPQHF
CDR3 DNA: TGTGCCAGCAGCCCAACAGGGGGGATGAGCAATCAGCCCCAGCATTTT

clone size: -
V gene: TRBV28
D gene: TRBD1
J gene: TRBJ1-1
CDR3 protein: CASSSQGQRQAFF
CDR3 DNA: TGTGCCAGCAGTTCACAGGGGCAGAGGCAAGCTTTCTTT

clone size: once
V gene: TRBV6-1
D gene: TRBD1
J gene: TRBJ2-2
CDR3 protein: CASSALGQGNTGELFF
CDR3 DNA: TGTGCCAGCAGTGCCCTGGGACAGGGAAACACCGGGGAGCTGTTTTTT

clone size: once
V gene: TRBV19
D gene: -
J gene: TRBJ2-3
CDR3 protein: CATSQRYSDTQYF
CDR3 DNA: TGTGCCACCTCCCAGCGCTATTCGGATACGCAGTATTTT

clone size: -
V gene: TRBV5-1
D gene: -
J gene: TRBJ2-2
CDR3 protein: CASSFNTNTGELFF
CDR3 DNA: TGCGCCAGCAGCTTTAATACGAACACCGGGGAGCTGTTTTTT

clone size: -
V gene: TRBV23-1
D gene: -
J gene: TRBJ2-2
CDR3 protein: CASSLPEAPTGYKANTGELFF
CDR3 DNA: TGCGCCAGCAGTCTCCCTGAAGCCCCGACAGGCTACAAGGCGAACACCGGGGAGCTGTTTTTT

clone size: once
V gene: TRBV18
D gene: TRBD2
J gene: TRBJ2-7
CDR3 protein: CASSPPTSGSYEQYF
CDR3 DNA: TGTGCCAGCTCACCACCGACTAGCGGGAGCTACGAGCAGTACTTC

clone size: -
V gene: TRBV7-9
D gene: TRBD2
J gene: TRBJ2-2
CDR3 protein: CASSLVPSGRRDTGELFF
CDR3 DNA: TGTGCCAGCAGCTTAGTACCTAGCGGGAGGCGGGACACCGGGGAGCTGTTTTTT

clone size: -
V gene: TRBV19
D gene: -
J gene: TRBJ1-2
CDR3 protein: CASSTQSSNYGYTF
CDR3 DNA: TGTGCCAGTAGTACACAGAGTTCTAACTATGGCTACACCTTC

clone size: -
V gene: TRBV5-5
D gene: -
J gene: TRBJ1-3
CDR3 protein: CASTTSPDISGNTIYF
CDR3 DNA: TGTGCCAGCACCACTTCCCCCGACATTTCTGGAAACACCATATATTTT

clone size: -
V gene: TRBV10-3
D gene: -
J gene: TRBJ2-7
CDR3 protein: CAIKTGTFSYEQYF
CDR3 DNA: TGTGCCATCAAAACCGGGACTTTTTCCTACGAGCAGTACTTC

clone size: -
V gene: TRBV10-3
D gene: -
J gene: TRBJ1-4
CDR3 protein: CAISESTRAEAGKLFF
CDR3 DNA: TGTGCCATCAGTGAGTCGACTCGGGCCGAGGCGGGAAAACTGTTTTTT

clone size: -
V gene: TRBV6-1
D gene: TRBD1
J gene: TRBJ1-2
CDR3 protein: CATGQGATGDYGYTF
CDR3 DNA: TGTGCCACTGGACAGGGGGCGACCGGGGACTATGGCTACACCTTC

clone size: -
V gene: TRBV5-1
D gene: -
J gene: TRBJ2-1
CDR3 protein: CASSLYGGGSYNEQFF
CDR3 DNA: TGCGCCAGCAGCTTGTACGGGGGTGGGTCCTACAATGAGCAGTTCTTC

clone size: -
V gene: TRBV6-1
D gene: TRBD1
J gene: TRBJ1-2
CDR3 protein: CASSPGTAQYGYTF
CDR3 DNA: TGTGCCAGCAGTCCCGGGACAGCTCAGTATGGCTACACCTTC

clone size: -
V gene: TRBV28
D gene: -
J gene: TRBJ2-7
CDR3 protein: CASSLDQGGEQYF
CDR3 DNA: TGTGCCAGCAGTTTAGATCAGGGGGGCGAGCAGTACTTC

clone size: -
V gene: TRBV5-4
D gene: -
J gene: TRBJ2-4
CDR3 protein: CASSPDIRSDIQYF
CDR3 DNA: TGTGCCAGCAGCCCAGACATCAGGTCGGACATTCAGTACTTC

clone size: -
V gene: TRBV9
D gene: -
J gene: TRBJ1-1
CDR3 protein: CASSAGGPNRGEYEAFF
CDR3 DNA: TGTGCCAGCAGCGCCGGAGGGCCAAATCGGGGGGAATACGAAGCTTTCTTT

clone size: -
V gene: TRBV5-6
D gene: TRBD1
J gene: TRBJ1-2
CDR3 protein: CASSPIGQVWYGYTF
CDR3 DNA: TGTGCCAGCAGCCCAATAGGACAGGTGTGGTATGGCTACACCTTC

clone size: -
V gene: TRBV2
D gene: -
J gene: TRBJ2-2
CDR3 protein: CASSLGTTNTGELFF
CDR3 DNA: TGTGCCAGCAGTCTCGGGACAACGAACACCGGGGAGCTGTTTTTT

clone size: -
V gene: TRBV7-2
D gene: TRBD1
J gene: TRBJ2-7
CDR3 protein: CASSGATGVAYEQYF
CDR3 DNA: TGTGCCAGCAGCGGGGCGACAGGGGTCGCTTACGAGCAGTACTTC

clone size: once
V gene: TRBV5-1
D gene: TRBD1
J gene: TRBJ2-2
CDR3 protein: CASSFGQGANTGELFF
CDR3 DNA: TGCGCCAGCAGCTTCGGACAGGGGGCGAACACCGGGGAGCTGTTTTTT

clone size: once
V gene: TRBV11-3
D gene: -
J gene: TRBJ2-1
CDR3 protein: CASSLGTYPYEQFF
CDR3 DNA: TGTGCCAGCAGCTTGGGGACTTATCCCTATGAGCAGTTCTTC

clone size: -
V gene: TRBV7-6
D gene: TRBD2
J gene: TRBJ2-1
CDR3 protein: CASSSYSGTSGDNEQFF
CDR3 DNA: TGTGCCAGCAGCTCGTATTCCGGGACTAGCGGCGACAATGAGCAGTTCTTC

clone size: -
V gene: TRBV6-5
D gene: TRBD2
J gene: TRBJ2-5
CDR3 protein: CASSWTGTSGQETQYF
CDR3 DNA: TGTGCCAGCAGTTGGACCGGGACTAGCGGCCAAGAGACCCAGTACTTC

clone size: -
V gene: TRBV7-7
D gene: -
J gene: TRBJ2-2
CDR3 protein: CASSPRAGLRELFF
CDR3 DNA: TGTGCCAGCAGCCCGAGGGCGGGGCTGAGGGAGCTGTTTTTT

clone size: -
V gene: TRBV5-5
D gene: TRBD1
J gene: TRBJ2-1
CDR3 protein: CASSLEGTGITYNEQFF
CDR3 DNA: TGTGCCAGCAGCTTGGAAGGGACAGGGATCACATACAATGAGCAGTTCTTC

clone size: -
V gene: TRBV11-3
D gene: -
J gene: TRBJ2-1
CDR3 protein: CASSAVASYNEQFF
CDR3 DNA: TGTGCCAGCAGCGCCGTAGCCTCCTACAATGAGCAGTTCTTC

clone size: -
V gene: TRBV5-1
D gene: TRBD2
J gene: TRBJ2-2
CDR3 protein: CASRTSGNTGELFF
CDR3 DNA: TGCGCCAGCAGGACTAGCGGGAACACCGGGGAGCTGTTTTTT

clone size: -
V gene: TRBV5-5
D gene: TRBD2
J gene: TRBJ2-7
CDR3 protein: CASSLGGRLAGGFHEQYF
CDR3 DNA: TGTGCCAGCAGCTTGGGGGGGAGGCTAGCGGGAGGTTTCCACGAGCAGTACTTC

clone size: -
V gene: TRBV15
D gene: -
J gene: TRBJ2-7
CDR3 protein: CATSRDTFVGEQYF
CDR3 DNA: TGTGCCACCAGCAGGGACACCTTCGTTGGAGAGCAGTACTTC

clone size: once
V gene: TRBV27
D gene: -
J gene: TRBJ2-3
CDR3 protein: CASSFREADTQYF
CDR3 DNA: TGTGCCAGCAGCTTTAGAGAAGCAGATACGCAGTATTTT

clone size: -
V gene: TRBV19
D gene: -
J gene: TRBJ1-2
CDR3 protein: CASSTLPDSSYGYTF
CDR3 DNA: TGTGCCAGTAGTACCCTCCCAGACAGTTCCTATGGCTACACCTTC

clone size: -
V gene: TRBV5-1
D gene: TRBD1
J gene: TRBJ2-7
CDR3 protein: CASSWGTAQTLVDEQYF
CDR3 DNA: TGCGCCAGCAGCTGGGGGACAGCTCAAACGTTGGTAGACGAGCAGTACTTC

clone size: -
V gene: TRBV7-9
D gene: TRBD1
J gene: TRBJ2-2
CDR3 protein: CASSLGQGAVGELFF
CDR3 DNA: TGTGCCAGCAGCTTGGGGCAGGGGGCTGTCGGGGAGCTGTTTTTT

clone size: -
V gene: TRBV28
D gene: TRBD1
J gene: TRBJ2-5
CDR3 protein: CASSSGTGGAETQYF
CDR3 DNA: TGTGCCAGCAGTTCTGGGACAGGGGGCGCGGAGACCCAGTACTTC

clone size: -
V gene: TRBV7-9
D gene: TRBD1
J gene: TRBJ2-5
CDR3 protein: CASSPPVGQGAEETQYF
CDR3 DNA: TGTGCCAGCAGCCCCCCCGTCGGGCAGGGGGCCGAAGAGACCCAGTACTTC

clone size: -
V gene: TRBV28
D gene: TRBD1
J gene: TRBJ2-5
CDR3 protein: CASSQTPHRDRGWEETQYF
CDR3 DNA: TGTGCCAGCAGTCAGACTCCCCACCGGGACAGGGGATGGGAAGAGACCCAGTACTTC

clone size: -
V gene: TRBV9
D gene: -
J gene: TRBJ2-1
CDR3 protein: CASSVSGYNEQFF
CDR3 DNA: TGTGCCAGCAGCGTTAGCGGCTACAATGAGCAGTTCTTC

clone size: once
V gene: TRBV7-2
D gene: -
J gene: TRBJ2-5
CDR3 protein: CASSSYGGQETQYF
CDR3 DNA: TGTGCCAGCAGCTCATATGGAGGCCAAGAGACCCAGTACTTC

clone size: -
V gene: TRBV7-6
D gene: TRBD1
J gene: TRBJ2-7
CDR3 protein: CASSSKGQGVYEQYF
CDR3 DNA: TGTGCCAGCAGCTCCAAGGGACAGGGGGTCTACGAGCAGTACTTC